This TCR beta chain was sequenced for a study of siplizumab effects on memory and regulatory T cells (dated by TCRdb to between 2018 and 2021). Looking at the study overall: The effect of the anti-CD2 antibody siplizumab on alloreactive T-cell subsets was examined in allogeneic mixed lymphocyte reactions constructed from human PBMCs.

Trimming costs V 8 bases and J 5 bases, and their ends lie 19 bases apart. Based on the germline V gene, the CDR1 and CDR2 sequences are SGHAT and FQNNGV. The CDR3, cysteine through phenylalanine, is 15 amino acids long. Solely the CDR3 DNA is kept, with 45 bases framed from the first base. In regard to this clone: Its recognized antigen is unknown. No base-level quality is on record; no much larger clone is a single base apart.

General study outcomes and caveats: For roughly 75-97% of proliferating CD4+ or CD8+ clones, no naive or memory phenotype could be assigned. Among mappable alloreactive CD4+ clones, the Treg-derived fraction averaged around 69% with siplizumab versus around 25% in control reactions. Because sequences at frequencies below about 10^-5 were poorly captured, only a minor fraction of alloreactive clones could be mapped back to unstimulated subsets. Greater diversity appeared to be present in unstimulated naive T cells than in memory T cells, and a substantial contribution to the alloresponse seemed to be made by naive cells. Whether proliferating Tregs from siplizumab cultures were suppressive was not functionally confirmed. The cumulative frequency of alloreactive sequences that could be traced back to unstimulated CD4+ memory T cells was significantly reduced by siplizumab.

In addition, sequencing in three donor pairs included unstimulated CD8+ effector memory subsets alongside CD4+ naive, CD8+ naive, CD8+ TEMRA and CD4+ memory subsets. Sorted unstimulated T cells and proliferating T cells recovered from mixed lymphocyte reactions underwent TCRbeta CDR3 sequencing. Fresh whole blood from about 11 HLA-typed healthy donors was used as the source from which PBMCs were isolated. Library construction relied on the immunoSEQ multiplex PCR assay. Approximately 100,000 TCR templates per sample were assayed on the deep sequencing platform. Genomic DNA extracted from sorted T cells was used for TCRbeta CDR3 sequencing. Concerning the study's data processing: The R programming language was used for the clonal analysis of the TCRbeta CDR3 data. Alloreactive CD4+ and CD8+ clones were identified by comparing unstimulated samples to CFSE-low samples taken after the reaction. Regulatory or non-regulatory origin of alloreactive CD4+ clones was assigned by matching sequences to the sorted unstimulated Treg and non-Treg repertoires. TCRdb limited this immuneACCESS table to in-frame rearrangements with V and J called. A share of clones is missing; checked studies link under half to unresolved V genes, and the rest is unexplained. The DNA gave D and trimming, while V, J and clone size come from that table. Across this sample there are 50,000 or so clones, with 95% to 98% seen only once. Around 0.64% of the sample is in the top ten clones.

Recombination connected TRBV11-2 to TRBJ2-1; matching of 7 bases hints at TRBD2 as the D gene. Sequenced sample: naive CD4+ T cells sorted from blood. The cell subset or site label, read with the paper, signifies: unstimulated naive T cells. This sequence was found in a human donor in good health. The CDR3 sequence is CASVRGGRLHNEQFF. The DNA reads TGTGCCAGCGTCAGGGGCGGGAGACTCCACAATGAGCAGTTCTTC. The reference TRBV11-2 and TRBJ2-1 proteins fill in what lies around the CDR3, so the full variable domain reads EAGVAQSPRYKIIEKRQSVAFWCNPISGHATLYWYQQILGQGPKLLIQFQNNGVVDDSQLPKDRFSAERLKGVDSTLKIQPAKLEDSAVYLCASVRGGRLHNEQFFGPGTRLTVL.